This TCR beta chain was observed in a study of shared T cell receptors in the human thymus (dated by TCRdb to the early 2020s). The study in broad terms: The study examined how self-reactive, shared T-cell receptor alpha chains are generated in the human thymus.

Library preparation employed the immunoSEQ multiplex PCR assay. TCRdb mirrors the immuneACCESS table, restricted to in-frame sequences. Some clones are absent from its copies; in checked studies, under half trace to an unresolved V gene, and the reason for the others is unknown. The sample profile shows tens of thousands of clones; roughly 96% of them were found once. The ten largest make up less than 0.04% of the sample. Based on the germline V gene, the CDR1 and CDR2 sequences are LGHNT and FRNRAP. Trimming at the junction amounts to 3 bases on V and 0 bases on J, and the germline ends lie 19 bases apart. Taken from cysteine to phenylalanine, the CDR3 has 18 residues. The DNA shown is the 54-base CDR3, in frame from base 1. Worth noting for this clone: The antigen it recognizes is unknown. No clone much larger than this one lies a single base away; base qualities are absent.

Material for sequencing was thymocytes. The receptor was derived from a human donor. The rearrangement joined TRBV12-5 to TRBJ2-3; no D gene is confidently identified. The sequenced DNA: TGTGCTAGTGGTTTTACGGTGTGCCTTAAAACTAGCACAGATACGCAGTATTTT. It translates to CASGFTVCLKTSTDTQYF.